The T cell receptor (beta chain) under discussion was sequenced for a study of PD-1 blockade in classical Hodgkin lymphoma. Overall study results and limits: Any patient who commenced nivolumab under 1 year after ASCT was excluded. The study found complete responders had baseline diversity similar to newly diagnosed patients. Healthy donors were reported to have higher baseline TCR diversity than newly diagnosed patients.

The method was immunoSEQ multiplex PCR; TCRdb's version includes in-frame clones alone and lacks a portion of them. The sample records 99,000 or so clones, about nine tenths being singletons. This clone was counted a few times. Its antigen is unknown. Time point denoted: cycle 4 day 1 (C4D1), after 6 weeks of nivolumab. After autologous stem cell transplantation all patients relapsed, and prior brentuximab vedotin exposure differed between cohorts. Patients reached a best response of complete response, partial response or progressive disease. The source of this sequence is a human donor with classical Hodgkin lymphoma. Material: peripheral blood mononuclear cells (PBMCs), obtained before the fourth cycle of nivolumab.

The CDR3 DNA reads as TGTGCCACCGAGCGGCAGGGTGGGGGCACTGAAGCTTTCTTT. It encodes CATERQGGGTEAFF. The chain is built from TRBV19 and TRBJ1-1; tentatively, D is TRBD1 (5 bases). V was shortened by 10 bases and J by 4 bases, with 19 bases between the two germline ends. The CDR3 consists of 14 residues. Germline CDR1 and CDR2: LNHDA and SQIVND (reference sequence).